This T cell receptor (beta chain) originates from a study of blood T cell repertoires in COVID-19 (dated by TCRdb to 2020 to 2021). Turning to the overall study: Samples covering the acute and convalescent phases of COVID-19 were provided by collaborators in the United States, Italy and Spain. Where HLA class I and class II types were available, the types were taken from metadata supplied by the sample provider, not from assay-based typing. The dataset comprised deeply sampled blood TCRbeta repertoires from subjects exposed to, actively infected with, or recovered from COVID-19. Samples were obtained from the ongoing ImmuneRACE study (first 160 participants) and from over 1,000 subjects provided by 6 global collaborators. The repertoires were released in a freely available public database intended as a resource for research on the immune response to SARS-CoV-2. The material from the prospective study consisted of cDNA or gDNA derived from T cells, B-cell-depleted T cells, or PBMCs. A de-identified subject ID, COVID-19 status, age in years and sex were almost always included in the sample metadata.

V is clipped by 4 bases and J by 10 bases, and the sequence between their germline boundaries is 19 bases long. The germline V gene provides CDR1 KGHSH and CDR2 LQKENI. Taken from cysteine to phenylalanine, the CDR3 has 14 residues. Of the read, only the CDR3 DNA is kept; its 42 bases are in frame from base 1. The collaborating institutions used their own protocols to collect whole blood in K2EDTA tubes. For TCRbeta analysis, collaborators shipped samples as frozen whole blood, isolated PBMCs, or DNA extracted from either of those sample types. TCRbeta CDR3 regions were amplified from genomic DNA using the immunoSEQ Assay, a bias-controlled multiplex PCR. Per the original workflow: Within the assay, amplification of reference gene primers was used to estimate how many nucleated cells each sample contained. Sequence reads were collapsed and filtered to measure the absolute abundance of every unique TCRbeta CDR3 rearrangement. For each sample, productive Simpson clonality was calculated as the square root of Simpson's diversity index across productive rearrangements. TCRdb re-hosts the immuneACCESS table, in-frame sequences only. Its copies lack some clones; in the studies checked, an unresolved V gene accounts for under half of them, and the cause for the rest is not known. For V, J and clone size, that table is used; D and trimming come from the DNA. The sample has 150,000 to 200,000 clones on record, approximately 88% of them singletons. The ten largest clonotypes hold 2.5% to 3.5% of the sample.

Summary of the overall study and its limitations: The quantity of clinical and demographic metadata differed by source and by participant and was supplied without curation.

As concerns this clone: The antigen this receptor binds is unknown. Per-nucleotide qualities are absent, and no much larger clonotype sits a single base away.

The receptor comes from an older woman with acute or convalescent COVID-19. Rearrangement joined TRBV18 to TRBJ1-1; the D segment cannot be called with confidence. Material for sequencing was peripheral blood. CDR3 loop: CASSLREAGSGAFF. The sequenced DNA: TGTGCCAGCTCACTACGGGAGGCGGGGTCGGGAGCTTTCTTT.